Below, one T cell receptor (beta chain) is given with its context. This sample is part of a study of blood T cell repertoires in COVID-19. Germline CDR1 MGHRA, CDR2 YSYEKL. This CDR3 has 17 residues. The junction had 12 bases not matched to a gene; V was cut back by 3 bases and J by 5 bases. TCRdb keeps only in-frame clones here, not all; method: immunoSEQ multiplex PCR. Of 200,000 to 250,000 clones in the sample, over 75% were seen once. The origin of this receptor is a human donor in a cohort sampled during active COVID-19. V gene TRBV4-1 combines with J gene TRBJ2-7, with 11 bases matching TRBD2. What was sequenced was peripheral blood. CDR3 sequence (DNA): TGCGCCAGCAGCCAGGACCCAACTAGCGGGAGTGCCCACGAGCAGTACTTC. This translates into CASSQDPTSGSAHEQYF.